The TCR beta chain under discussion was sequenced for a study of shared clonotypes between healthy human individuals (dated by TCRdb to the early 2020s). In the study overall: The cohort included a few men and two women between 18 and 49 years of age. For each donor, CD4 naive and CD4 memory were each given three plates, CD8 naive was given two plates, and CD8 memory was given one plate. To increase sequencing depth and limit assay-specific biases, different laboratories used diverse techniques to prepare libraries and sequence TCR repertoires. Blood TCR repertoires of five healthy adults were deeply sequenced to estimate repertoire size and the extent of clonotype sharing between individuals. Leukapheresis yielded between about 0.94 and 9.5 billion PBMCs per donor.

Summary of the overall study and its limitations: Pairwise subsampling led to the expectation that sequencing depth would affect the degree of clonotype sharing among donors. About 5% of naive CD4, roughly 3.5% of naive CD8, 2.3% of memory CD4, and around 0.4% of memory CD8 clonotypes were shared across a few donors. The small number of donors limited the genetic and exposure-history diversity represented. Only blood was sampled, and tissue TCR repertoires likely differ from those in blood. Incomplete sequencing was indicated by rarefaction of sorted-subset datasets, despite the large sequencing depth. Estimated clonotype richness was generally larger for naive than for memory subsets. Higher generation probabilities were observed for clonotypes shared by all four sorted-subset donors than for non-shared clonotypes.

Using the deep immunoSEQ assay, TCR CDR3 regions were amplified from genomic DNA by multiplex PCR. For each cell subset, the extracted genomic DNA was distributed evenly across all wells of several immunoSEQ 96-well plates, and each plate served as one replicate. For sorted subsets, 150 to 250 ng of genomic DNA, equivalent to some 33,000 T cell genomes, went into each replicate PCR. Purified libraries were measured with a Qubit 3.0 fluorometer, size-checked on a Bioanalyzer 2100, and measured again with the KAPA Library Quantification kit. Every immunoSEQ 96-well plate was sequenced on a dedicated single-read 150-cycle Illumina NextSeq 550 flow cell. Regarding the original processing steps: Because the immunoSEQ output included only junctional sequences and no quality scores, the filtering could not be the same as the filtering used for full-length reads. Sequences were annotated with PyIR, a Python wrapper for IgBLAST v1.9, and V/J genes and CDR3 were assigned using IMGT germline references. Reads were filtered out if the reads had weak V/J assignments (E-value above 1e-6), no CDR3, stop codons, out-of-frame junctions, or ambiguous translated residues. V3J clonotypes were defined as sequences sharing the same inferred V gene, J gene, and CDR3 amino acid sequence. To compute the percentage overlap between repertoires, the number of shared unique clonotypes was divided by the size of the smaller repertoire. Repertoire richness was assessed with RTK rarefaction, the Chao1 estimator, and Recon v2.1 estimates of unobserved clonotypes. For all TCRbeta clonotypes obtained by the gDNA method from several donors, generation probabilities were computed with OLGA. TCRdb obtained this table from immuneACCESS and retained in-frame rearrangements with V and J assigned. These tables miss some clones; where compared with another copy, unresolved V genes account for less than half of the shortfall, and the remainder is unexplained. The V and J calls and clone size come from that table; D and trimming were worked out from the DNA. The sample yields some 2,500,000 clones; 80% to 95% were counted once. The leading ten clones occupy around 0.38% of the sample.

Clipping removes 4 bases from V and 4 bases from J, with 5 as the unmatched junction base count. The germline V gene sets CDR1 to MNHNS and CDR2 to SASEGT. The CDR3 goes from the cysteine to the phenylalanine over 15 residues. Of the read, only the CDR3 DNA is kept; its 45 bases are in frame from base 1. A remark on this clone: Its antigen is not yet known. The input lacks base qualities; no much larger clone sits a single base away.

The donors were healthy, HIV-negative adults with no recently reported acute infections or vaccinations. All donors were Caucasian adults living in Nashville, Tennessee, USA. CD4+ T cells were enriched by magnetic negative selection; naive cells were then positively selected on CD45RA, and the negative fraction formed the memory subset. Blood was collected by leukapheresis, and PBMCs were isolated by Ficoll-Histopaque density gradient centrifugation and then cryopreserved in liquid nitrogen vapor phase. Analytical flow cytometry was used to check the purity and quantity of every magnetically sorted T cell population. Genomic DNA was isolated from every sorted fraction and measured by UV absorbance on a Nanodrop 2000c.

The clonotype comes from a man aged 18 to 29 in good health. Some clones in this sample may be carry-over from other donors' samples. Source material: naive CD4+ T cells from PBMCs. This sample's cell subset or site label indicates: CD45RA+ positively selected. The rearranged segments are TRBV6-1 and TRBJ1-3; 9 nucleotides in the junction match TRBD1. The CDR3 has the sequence CASSARDRAGNTIYF. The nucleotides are TGTGCCAGCAGTGCCCGGGACAGGGCCGGAAACACCATATATTTT.